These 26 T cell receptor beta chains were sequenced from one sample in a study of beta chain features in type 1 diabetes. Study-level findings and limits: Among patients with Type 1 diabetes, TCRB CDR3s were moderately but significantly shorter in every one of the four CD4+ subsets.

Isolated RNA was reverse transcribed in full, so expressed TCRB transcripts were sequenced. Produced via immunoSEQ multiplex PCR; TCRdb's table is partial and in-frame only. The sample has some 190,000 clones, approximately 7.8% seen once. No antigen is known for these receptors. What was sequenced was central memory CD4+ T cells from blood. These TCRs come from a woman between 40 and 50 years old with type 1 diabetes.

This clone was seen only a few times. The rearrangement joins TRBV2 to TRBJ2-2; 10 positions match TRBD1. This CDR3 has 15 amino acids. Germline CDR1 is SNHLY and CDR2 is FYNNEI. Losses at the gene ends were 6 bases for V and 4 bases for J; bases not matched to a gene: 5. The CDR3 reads CASRAGTGVTGELFF. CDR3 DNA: TGTGCCAGCAGGGCCGGGACAGGGGTCACCGGGGAGCTGTTTTTT.

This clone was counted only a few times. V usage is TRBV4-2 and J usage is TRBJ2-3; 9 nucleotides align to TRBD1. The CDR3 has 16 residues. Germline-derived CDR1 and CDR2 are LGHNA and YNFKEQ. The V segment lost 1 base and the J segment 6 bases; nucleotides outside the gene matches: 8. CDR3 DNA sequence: TGTGCCAGCAGCCAAGGAGCCGGGACAGGGAGGGATACGCAGTATTTT. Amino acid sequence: CASSQGAGTGRDTQYF.

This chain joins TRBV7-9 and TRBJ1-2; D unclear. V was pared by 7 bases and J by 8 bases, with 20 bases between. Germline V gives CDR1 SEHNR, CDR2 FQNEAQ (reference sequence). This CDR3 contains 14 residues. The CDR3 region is CASTTDGEGGGYTF. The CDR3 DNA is TGTGCCAGCACCACGGACGGAGAGGGTGGGGGCTACACCTTC.

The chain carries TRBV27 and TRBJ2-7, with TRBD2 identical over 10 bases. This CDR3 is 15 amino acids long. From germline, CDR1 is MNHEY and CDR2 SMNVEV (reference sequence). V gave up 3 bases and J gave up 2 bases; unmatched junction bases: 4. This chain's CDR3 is CASSLQSGGAYEQYF. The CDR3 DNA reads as TGTGCCAGCAGTTTGCAAAGCGGGGGGGCCTACGAGCAGTACTTC.

CDR3 sequence: CASSGTSGSNEQFF. The CDR3 DNA reads TGCGCCAGCAGCGGGACTAGCGGGAGCAATGAGCAGTTCTTC. The chain carries TRBV5-1 and TRBJ2-1, with TRBD2 matching over 14 bases. The V and J ends lost 4 bases and 6 bases, in that order; junction bases with no gene match: 0. The CDR3 consists of 14 residues. In germline, CDR1 is SGHRS, CDR2 YFSETQ.

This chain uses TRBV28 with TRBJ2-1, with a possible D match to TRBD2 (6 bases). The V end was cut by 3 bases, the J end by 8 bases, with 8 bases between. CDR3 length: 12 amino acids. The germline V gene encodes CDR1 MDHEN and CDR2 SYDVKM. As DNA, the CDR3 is TGTGCCAGCAGTTTTACGGGGGATGAGCAGTTCTTC. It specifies CASSFTGDEQFF. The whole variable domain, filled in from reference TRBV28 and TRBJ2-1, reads DVKVTQSSRYLVKRTGEKVFLECVQDMDHENMFWYRQDPGLGLRLIYFSYDVKMKEKGDIPEGYSVSREKKERFSLILESASTNQTSMYLCASSFTGDEQFFGPGTRLTVL.

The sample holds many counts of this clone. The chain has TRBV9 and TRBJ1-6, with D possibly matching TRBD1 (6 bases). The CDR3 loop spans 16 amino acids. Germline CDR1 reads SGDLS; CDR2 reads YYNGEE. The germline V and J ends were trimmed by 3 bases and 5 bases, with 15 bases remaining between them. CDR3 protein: CASSGHGQLNNSPLHF. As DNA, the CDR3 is TGTGCCAGCAGCGGACATGGACAGCTCAATAATTCACCCCTCCACTTT. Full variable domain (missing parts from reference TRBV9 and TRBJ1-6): DSGVTQTPKHLITATGQRVTLRCSPRSGDLSVYWYQQSLDQGLQFLIQYYNGEERAKGNILERFSAQQFPDLHSELNLSSLELGDSALYFCASSGHGQLNNSPLHFGNGTRLTVT.

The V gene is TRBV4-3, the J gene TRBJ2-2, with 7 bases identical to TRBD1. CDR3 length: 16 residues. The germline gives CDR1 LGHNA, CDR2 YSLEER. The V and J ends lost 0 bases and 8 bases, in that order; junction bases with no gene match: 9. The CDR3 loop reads CASSQDIHRGPGELFF. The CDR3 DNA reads TGCGCCAGCAGCCAAGATATACACAGGGGACCGGGGGAGCTGTTTTTT.

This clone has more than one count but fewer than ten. CDR3 DNA: TGCAGCGTTGACCCGGGACAGTTGAACACTGAAGCTTTCTTT. This gives the protein CSVDPGQLNTEAFF. The chain recombines TRBV29-1 with TRBJ1-1; 7 bases match TRBD1. Germline V CDR1 and CDR2: SQVTM, ANQGSEA. V was pared by 3 bases and J by 0 bases, with 4 bases of the junction left unmatched. CDR3 length equals 14 residues.

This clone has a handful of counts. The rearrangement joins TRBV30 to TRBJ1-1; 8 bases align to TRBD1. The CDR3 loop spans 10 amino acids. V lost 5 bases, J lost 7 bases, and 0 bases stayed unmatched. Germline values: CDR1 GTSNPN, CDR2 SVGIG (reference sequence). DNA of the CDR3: TGTGCCTGGGGACAGGGTGAAGCTTTCTTT. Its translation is CAWGQGEAFF.

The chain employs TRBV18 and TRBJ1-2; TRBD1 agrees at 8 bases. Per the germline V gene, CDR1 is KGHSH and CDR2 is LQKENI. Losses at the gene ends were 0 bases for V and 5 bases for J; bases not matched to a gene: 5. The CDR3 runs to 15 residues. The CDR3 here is CASSPPAGQEYGYTF. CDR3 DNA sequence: TGTGCCAGCTCACCACCGGCGGGACAGGAGTATGGCTACACCTTC.

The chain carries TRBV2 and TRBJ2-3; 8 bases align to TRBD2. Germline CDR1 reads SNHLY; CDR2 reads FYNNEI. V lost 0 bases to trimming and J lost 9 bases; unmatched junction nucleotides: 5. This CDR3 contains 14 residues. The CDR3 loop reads CASSEARASGTQYF. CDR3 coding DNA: TGTGCCAGCAGTGAAGCGCGGGCTAGCGGGACGCAGTATTTT.

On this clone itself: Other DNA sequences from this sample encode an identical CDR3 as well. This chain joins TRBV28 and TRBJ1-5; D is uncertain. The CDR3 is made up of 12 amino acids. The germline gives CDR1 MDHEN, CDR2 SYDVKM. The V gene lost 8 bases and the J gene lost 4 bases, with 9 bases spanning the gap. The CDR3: CASGGGNQPQHF. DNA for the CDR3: TGTGCCAGCGGAGGAGGAAATCAGCCCCAGCATTTT.

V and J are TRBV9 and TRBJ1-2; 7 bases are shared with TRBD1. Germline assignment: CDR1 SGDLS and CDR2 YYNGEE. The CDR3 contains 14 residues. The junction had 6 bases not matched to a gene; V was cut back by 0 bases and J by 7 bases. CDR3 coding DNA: TGTGCCAGCAGCGTAGTTACAGGGGCGGGTGGCTACACCTTC. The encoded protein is CASSVVTGAGGYTF. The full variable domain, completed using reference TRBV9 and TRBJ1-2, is DSGVTQTPKHLITATGQRVTLRCSPRSGDLSVYWYQQSLDQGLQFLIQYYNGEERAKGNILERFSAQQFPDLHSELNLSSLELGDSALYFCASSVVTGAGGYTFGSGTRLTVV.

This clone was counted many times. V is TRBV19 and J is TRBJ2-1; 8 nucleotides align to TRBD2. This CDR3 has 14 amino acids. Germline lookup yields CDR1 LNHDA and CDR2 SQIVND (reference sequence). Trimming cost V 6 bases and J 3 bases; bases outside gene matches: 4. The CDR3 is CASRPGLVYNEQFF. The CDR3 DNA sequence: TGTGCCAGTAGACCGGGACTAGTCTACAATGAGCAGTTCTTC.

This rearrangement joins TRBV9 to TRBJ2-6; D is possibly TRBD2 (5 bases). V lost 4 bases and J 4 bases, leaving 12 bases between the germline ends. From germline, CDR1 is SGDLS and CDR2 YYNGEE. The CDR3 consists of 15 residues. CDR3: CASSPRGLGANVLTF. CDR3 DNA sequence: TGTGCCAGCAGCCCCCGCGGGTTAGGGGCCAACGTCCTGACTTTC.

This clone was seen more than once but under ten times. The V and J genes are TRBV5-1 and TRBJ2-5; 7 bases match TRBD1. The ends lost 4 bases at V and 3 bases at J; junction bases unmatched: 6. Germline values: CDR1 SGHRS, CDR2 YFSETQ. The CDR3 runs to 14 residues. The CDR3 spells CASSPGTVEETQYF. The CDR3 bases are TGCGCCAGCAGCCCAGGGACAGTAGAAGAGACCCAGTACTTC.

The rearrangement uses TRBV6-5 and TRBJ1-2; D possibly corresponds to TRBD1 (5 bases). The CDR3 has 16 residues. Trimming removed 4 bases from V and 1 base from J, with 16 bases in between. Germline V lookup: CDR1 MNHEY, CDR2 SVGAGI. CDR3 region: CASSSAGRGNNYGYTF. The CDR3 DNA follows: TGTGCCAGCAGTTCGGCCGGACGGGGGAATAACTATGGCTACACCTTC.

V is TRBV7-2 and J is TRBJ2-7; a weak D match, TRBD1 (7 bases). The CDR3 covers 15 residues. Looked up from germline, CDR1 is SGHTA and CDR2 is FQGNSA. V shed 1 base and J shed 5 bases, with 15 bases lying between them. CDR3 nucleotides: TGTGCCAGCAGCTTAGGTGGAGGGGGCTTGGACGAGCAGTACTTC. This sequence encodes CASSLGGGGLDEQYF.

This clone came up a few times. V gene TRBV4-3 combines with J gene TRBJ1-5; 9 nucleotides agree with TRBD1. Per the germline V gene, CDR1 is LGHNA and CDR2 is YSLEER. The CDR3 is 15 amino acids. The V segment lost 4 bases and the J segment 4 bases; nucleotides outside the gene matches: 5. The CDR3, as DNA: TGCGCCAGCAGCCCCCCCGGGACAGGGAATCAGCCCCAGCATTTT. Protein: CASSPPGTGNQPQHF.

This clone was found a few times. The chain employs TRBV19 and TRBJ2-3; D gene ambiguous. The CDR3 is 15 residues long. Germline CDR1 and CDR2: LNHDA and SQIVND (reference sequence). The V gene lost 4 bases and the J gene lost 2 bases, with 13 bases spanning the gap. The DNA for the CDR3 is TGTGCCAGTAGTAATACTAAGGCTTACACAGATACGCAGTATTTT. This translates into CASSNTKAYTDTQYF. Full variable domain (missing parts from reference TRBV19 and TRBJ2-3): DGGITQSPKYLFRKEGQNVTLSCEQNLNHDAMYWYRQDPGQGLRLIYYSQIVNDFQKGDIAEGYSVSREKKESFPLTVTSAQKNPTAFYLCASSNTKAYTDTQYFGPGTRLTVL.

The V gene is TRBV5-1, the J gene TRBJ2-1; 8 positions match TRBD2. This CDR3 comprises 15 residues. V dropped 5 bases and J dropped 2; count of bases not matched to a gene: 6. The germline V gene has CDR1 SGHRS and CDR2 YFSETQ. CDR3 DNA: TGCGCCAGCAGGCCGGGGGGGCCAACCTACAATGAGCAGTTCTTC. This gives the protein CASRPGGPTYNEQFF.

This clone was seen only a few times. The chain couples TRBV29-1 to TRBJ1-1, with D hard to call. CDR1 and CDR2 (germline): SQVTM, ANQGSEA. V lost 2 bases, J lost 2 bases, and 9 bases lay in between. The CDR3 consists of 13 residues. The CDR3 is CSVEPLLNTEAFF. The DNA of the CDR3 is TGCAGCGTTGAACCACTACTAAACACTGAAGCTTTCTTT.

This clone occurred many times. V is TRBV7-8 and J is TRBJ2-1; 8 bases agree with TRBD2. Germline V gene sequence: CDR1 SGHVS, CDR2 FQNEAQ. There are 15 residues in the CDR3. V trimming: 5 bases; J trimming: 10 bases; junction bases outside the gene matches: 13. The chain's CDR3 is CASSHRRVAGWEQFF. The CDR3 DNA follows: TGTGCCAGCAGCCACCGTCGGGTAGCGGGATGGGAGCAGTTCTTC.

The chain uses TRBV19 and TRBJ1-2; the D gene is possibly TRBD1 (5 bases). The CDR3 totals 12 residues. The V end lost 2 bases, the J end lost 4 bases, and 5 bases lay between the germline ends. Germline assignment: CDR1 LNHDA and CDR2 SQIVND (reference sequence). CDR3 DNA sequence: TGTGCCAGTAGTATACAGGGCTATGGCTACACCTTC. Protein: CASSIQGYGYTF.

The DNA of the CDR3 is TGCAGCGTTAGGGGACTAGCGGGGGGCCGAACCCATGAGCAGTTCTTC. This gives the protein CSVRGLAGGRTHEQFF. V and J are TRBV29-1 and TRBJ2-1; TRBD2 agrees at 15 bases. Germline CDR1 is SQVTM and CDR2 is ANQGSEA. CDR3 length: 16 residues. V dropped 5 bases and J dropped 8; count of bases not matched to a gene: 10.